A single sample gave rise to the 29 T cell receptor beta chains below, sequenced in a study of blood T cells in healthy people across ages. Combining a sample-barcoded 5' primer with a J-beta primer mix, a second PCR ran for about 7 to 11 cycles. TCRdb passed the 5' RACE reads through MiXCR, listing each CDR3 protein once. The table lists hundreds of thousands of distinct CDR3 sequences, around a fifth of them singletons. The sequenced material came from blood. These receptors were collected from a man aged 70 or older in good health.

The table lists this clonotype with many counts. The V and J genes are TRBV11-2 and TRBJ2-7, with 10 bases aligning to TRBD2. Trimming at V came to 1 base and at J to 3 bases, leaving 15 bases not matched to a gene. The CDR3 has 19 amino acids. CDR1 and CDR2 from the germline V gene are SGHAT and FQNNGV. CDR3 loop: CASSLVSDPGLANYYEQYF. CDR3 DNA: TGTGCCAGCAGCTTAGTGAGTGACCCGGGACTAGCGAACTACTACGAGCAGTACTTC.

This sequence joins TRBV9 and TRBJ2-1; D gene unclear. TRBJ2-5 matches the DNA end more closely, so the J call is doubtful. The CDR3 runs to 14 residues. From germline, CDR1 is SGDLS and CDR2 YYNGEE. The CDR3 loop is CASSVAGKQETQYF. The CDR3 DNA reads TGTGCCAGCAGCGTAGCTGGCAAGCAAGAGACCCAGTACTTC.

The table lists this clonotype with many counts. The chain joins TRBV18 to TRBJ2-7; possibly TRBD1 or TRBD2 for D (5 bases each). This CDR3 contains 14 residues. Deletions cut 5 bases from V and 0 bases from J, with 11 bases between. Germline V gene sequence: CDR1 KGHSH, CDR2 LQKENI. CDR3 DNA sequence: TGTGCCAGCTCAGGCGCAGGGAGCTCCTACGAGCAGTACTTC. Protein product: CASSGAGSSYEQYF.

The CDR3 nucleotides are TGCAGCGTTGAGGAGGACCCCCACGAGCAGTACTTC. Amino acid sequence: CSVEEDPHEQYF. The rearrangement joins TRBV29-1 to TRBJ2-7; D is possibly TRBD2 (5 bases). V lost 3 bases and J lost 5, with 11 bases in between. CDR3 length: 12 residues. Germline V lookup: CDR1 SQVTM, CDR2 ANQGSEA.

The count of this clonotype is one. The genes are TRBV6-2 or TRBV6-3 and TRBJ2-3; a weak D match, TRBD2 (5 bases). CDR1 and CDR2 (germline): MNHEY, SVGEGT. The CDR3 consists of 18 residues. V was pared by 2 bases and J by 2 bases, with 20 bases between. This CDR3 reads CASSYTLVSSENTDTQYF. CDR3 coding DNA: TGTGCCAGCAGTTACACGCTCGTGAGTAGCGAGAACACAGATACGCAGTATTTT.

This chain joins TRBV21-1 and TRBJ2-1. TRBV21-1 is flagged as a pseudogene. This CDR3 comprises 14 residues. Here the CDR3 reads CASSKTEEYNEQFF. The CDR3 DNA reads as TGTGCCAGCAGCAAAACAGAAGAATACAATGAGCAGTTCTTC.

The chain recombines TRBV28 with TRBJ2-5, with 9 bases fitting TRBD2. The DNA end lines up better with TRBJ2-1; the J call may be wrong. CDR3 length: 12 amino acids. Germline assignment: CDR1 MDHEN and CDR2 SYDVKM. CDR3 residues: CASRSTSGRQFF. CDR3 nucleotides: TGTGCCAGCAGATCGACTAGCGGAAGGCAGTTCTTC.

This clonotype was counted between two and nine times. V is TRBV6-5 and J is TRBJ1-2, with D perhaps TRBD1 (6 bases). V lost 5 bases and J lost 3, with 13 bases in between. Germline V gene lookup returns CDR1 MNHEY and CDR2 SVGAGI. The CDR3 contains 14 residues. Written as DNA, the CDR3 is TGTGCCAGCAGTCCGAGACAGGTTGACTATGGCTACACCTTC. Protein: CASSPRQVDYGYTF.

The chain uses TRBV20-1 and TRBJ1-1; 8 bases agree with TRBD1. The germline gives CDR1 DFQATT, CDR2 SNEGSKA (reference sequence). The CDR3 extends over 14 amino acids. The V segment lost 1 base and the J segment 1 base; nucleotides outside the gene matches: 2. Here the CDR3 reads CSARARGPNTEAFF. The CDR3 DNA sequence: TGCAGTGCTAGAGCCAGGGGGCCGAACACTGAAGCTTTCTTT.

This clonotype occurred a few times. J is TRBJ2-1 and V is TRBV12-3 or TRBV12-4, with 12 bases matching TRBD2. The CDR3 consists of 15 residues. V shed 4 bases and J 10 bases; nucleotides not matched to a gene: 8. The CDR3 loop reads CASSYRTSGAGEQFF. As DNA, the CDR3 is TGTGCCAGCAGTTATAGGACTAGCGGGGCGGGAGAGCAGTTCTTC.

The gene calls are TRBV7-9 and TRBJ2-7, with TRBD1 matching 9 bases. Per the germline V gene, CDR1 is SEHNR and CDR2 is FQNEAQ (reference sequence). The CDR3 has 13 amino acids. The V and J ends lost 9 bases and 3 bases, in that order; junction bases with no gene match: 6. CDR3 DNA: TGTGCCAGTGGGACAGGGAATATCTACGAGCAGTACTTC. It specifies CASGTGNIYEQYF.

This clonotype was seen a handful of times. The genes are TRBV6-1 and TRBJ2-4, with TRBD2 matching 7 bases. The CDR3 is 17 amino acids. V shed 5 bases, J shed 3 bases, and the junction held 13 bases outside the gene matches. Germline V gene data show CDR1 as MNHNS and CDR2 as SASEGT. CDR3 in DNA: TGTGCCAGCAGTCAAGTAACCGGATGGGGGGGCAAAAACATTCAGTACTTC. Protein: CASSQVTGWGGKNIQYF.

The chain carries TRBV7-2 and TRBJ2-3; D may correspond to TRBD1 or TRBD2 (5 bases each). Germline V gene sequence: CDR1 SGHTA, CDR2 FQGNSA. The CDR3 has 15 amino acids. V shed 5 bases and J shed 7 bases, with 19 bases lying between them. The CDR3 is CASSPNGGGSYTQYF. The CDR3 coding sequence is TGTGCCAGCAGCCCTAATGGGGGTGGGAGTTATACGCAGTATTTT.

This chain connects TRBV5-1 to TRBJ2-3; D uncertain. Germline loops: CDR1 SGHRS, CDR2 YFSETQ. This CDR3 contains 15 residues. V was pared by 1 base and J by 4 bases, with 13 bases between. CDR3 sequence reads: CASSLFRVQSDTQYF. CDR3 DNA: TGCGCCAGCAGCTTGTTTAGGGTACAATCAGATACGCAGTATTTT.

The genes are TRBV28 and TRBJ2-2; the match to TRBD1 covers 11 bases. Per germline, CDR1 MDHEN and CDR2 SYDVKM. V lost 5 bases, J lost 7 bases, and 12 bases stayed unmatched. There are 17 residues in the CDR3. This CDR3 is CASSDLDRGQYSGELFF. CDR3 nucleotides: TGTGCCAGCAGTGATCTGGACAGGGGGCAATATAGCGGGGAGCTGTTTTTT.

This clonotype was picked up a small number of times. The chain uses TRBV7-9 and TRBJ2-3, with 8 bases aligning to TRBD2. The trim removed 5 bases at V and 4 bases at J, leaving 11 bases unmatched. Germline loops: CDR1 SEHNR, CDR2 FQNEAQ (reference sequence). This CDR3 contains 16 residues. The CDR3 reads CASSNSQAGVADTQYF. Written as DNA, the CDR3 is TGTGCCAGCAGCAACTCCCAAGCGGGAGTCGCAGATACGCAGTATTTT. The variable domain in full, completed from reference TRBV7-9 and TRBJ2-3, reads DTGVSQNPRHKITKRGQNVTFRCDPISEHNRLYWYRQTLGQGPEFLTYFQNEAQLEKSRLLSDRFSAERPKGSFSTLEIQRTEQGDSAMYLCASSNSQAGVADTQYFGPGTRLTVL.

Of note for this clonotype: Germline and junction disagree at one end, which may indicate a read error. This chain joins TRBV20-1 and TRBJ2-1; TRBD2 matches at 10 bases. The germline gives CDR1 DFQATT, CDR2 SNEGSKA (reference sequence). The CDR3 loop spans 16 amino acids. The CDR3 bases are TGCGGTGCTACCTCACTAGCGGGGACTTCCTACAATGAGCAGTTCTTC. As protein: CGATSLAGTSYNEQFF.

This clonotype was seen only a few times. The CDR3 protein is CASTPPGTDTQYF. CDR3 sequence (DNA): TGTGCCAGTACCCCTCCGGGCACAGATACGCAGTATTTT. This chain links TRBV19 with TRBJ2-3; D is undetermined. The germline CDR1 and CDR2 sequences are LNHDA and SQIVND (reference sequence). The V end was cut by 7 bases, the J end by 1 base, with 9 bases between. CDR3 size: 13 residues.

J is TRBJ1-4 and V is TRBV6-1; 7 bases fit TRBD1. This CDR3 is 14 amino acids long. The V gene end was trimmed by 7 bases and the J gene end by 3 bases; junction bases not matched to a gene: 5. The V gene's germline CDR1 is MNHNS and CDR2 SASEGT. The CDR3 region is CASKSQGANEKLFF. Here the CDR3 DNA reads TGTGCCAGCAAGAGTCAGGGGGCTAATGAAAAACTGTTTTTT.

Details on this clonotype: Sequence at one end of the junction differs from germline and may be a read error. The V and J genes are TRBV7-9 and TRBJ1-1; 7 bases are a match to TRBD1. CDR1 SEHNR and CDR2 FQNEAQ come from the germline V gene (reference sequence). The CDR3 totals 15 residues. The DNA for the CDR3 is TGCGCCAGCAGCTCCCTCAGGGGGATCATGACTGAAGCTTTCTTT. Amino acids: CASSSLRGIMTEAFF.

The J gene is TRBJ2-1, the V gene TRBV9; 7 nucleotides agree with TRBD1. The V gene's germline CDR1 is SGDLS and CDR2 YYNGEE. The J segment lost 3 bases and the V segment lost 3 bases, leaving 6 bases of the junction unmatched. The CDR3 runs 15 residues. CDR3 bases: TGTGCCAGCAGCGAGACCGGGACAGTCTACAATGAGCAGTTCTTC. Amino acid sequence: CASSETGTVYNEQFF.

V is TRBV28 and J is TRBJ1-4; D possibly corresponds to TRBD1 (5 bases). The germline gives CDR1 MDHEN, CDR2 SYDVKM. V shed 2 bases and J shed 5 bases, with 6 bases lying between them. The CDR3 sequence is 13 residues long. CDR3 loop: CASSLNRNEKLFF. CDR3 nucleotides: TGTGCCAGCAGTTTAAACAGGAATGAAAAACTGTTTTTT.

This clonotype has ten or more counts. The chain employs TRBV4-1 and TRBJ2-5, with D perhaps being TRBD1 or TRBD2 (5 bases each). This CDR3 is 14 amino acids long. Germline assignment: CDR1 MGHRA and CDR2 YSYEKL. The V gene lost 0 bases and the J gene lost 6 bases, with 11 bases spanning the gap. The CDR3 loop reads CASSQDPREKTQYF. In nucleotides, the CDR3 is TGCGCCAGCAGCCAAGACCCCAGGGAGAAGACCCAGTACTTC.

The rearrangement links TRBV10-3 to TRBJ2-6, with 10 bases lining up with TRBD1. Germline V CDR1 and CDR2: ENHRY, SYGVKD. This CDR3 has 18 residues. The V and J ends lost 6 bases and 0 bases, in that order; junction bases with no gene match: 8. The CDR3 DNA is TGTGCCATCAGGGCAACCCGGGACAGGGGCTCTGGGGCCAACGTCCTGACTTTC. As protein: CAIRATRDRGSGANVLTF.

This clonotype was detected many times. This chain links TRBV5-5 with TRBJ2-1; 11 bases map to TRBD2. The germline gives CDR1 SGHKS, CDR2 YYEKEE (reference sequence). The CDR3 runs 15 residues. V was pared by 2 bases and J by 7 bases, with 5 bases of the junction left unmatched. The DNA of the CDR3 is TGTGCCAGCAGCTTATTAGCGGGAGGGCAAAATGAGCAGTTCTTC. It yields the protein CASSLLAGGQNEQFF.

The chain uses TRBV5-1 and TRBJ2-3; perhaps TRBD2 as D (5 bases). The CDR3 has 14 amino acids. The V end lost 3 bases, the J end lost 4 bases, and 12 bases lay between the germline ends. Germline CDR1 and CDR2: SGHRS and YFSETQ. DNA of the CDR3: TGCGCCAGCAGCTACCGAGTCGGGGCAGATACGCAGTATTTT. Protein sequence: CASSYRVGADTQYF.

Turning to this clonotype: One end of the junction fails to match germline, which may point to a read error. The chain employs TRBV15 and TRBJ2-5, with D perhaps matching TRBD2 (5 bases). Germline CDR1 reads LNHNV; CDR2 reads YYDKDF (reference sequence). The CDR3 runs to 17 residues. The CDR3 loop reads CATSRSISGPLGNERFF. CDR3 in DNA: TGTGCCACCAGCAGATCTATCAGTGGACCCCTTGGTAATGAGCGGTTCTTC.

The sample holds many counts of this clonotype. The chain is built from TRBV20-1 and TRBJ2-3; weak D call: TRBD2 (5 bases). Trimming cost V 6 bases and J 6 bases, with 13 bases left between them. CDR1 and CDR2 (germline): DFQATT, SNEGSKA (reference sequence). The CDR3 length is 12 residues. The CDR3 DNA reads TGCAGTGCCCCGAGGGCTACCGATACGCAGTATTTT. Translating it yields CSAPRATDTQYF.

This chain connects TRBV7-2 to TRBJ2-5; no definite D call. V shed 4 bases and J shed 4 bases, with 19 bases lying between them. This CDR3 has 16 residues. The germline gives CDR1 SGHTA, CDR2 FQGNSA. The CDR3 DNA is TGTGCCAGCAGCTCGTCCGGGCCGCCAAGCAGAGAGACCCAGTACTTC. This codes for CASSSSGPPSRETQYF.